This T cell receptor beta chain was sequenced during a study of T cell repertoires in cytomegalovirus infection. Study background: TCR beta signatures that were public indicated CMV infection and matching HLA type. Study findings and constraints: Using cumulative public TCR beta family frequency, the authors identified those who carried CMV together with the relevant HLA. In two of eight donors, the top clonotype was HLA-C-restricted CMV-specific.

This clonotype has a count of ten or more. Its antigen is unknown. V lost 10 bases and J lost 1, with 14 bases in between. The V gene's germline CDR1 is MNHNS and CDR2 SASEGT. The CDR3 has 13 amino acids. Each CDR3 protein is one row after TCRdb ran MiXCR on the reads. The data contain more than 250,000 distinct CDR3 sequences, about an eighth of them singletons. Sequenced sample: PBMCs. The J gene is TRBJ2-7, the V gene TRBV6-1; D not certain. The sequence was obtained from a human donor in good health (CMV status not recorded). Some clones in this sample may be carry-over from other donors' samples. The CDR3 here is CATLTRISYEQYF. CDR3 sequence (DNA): TGTGCCACCCTTACGAGAATTTCCTACGAGCAGTACTTC.